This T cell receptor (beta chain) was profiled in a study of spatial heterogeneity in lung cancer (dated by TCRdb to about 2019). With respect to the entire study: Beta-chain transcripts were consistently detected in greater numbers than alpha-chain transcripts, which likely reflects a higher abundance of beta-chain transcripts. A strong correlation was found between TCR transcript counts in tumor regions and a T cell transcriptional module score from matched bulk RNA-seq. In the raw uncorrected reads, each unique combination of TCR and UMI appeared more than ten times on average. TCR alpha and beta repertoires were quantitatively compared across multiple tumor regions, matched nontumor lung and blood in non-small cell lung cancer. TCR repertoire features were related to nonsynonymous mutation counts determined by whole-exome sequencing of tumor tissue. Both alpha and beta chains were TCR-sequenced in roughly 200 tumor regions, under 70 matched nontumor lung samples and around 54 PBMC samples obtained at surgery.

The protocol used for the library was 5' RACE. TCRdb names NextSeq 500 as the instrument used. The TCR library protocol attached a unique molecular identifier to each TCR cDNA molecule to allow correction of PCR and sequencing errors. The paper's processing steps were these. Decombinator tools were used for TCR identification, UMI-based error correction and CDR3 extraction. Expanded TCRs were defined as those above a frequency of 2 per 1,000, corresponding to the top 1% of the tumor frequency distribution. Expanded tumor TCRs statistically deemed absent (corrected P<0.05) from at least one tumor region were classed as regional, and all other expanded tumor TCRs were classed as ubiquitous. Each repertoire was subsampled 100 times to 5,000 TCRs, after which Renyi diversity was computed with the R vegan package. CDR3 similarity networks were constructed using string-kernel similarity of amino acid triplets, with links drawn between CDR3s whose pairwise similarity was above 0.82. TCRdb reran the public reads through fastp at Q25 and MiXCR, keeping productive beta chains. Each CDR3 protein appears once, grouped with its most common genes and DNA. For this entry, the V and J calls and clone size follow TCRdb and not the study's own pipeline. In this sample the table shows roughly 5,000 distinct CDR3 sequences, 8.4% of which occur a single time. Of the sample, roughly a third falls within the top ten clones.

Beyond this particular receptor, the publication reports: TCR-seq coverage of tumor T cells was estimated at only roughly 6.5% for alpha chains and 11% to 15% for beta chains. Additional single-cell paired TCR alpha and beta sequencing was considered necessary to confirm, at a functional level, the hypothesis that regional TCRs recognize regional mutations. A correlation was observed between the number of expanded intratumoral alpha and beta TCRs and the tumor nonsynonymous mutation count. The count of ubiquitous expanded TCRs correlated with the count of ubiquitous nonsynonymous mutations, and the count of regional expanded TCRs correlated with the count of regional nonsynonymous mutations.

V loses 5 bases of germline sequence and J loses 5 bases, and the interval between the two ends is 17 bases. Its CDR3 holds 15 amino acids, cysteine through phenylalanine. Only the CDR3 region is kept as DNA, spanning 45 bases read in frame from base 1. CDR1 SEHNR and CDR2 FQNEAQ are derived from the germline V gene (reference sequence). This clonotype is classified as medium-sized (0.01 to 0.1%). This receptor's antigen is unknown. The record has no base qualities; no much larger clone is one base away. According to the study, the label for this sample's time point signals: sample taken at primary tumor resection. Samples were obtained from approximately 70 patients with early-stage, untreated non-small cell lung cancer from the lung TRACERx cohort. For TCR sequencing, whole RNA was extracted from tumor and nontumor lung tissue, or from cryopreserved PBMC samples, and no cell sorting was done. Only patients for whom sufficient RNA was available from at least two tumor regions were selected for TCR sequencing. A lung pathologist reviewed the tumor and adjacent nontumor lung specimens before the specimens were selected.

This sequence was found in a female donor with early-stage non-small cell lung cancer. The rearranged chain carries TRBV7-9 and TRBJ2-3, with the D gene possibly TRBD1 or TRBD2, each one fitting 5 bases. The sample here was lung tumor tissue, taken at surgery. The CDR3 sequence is CASSQQSGAQDTQYF. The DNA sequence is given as TGTGCCAGCAGCCAGCAATCCGGGGCACAAGATACGCAGTATTTT.